A selection of T cell receptor beta chains follows, all from one sample in a study of shared clonotypes between healthy human individuals. Data came from immunoSEQ multiplex PCR; TCRdb stores just in-frame clones and leaves some out. In the table there are roughly 1,000,000 clones, approximately 80% of which are singletons. Sequences were obtained from memory CD4+ T cells from PBMCs. The receptors come from a man younger than 35 in good health. Some clones in this sample may be carry-over from other donors' samples. Both conserved end residues are part of each CDR3. The D gene is left open where the match is weak. Rows may omit the clone size; those that give it use once, few, many or a size class.

V	J	D	size	DNA	CDR3
TRBV10-2	TRBJ2-5	NA	NA	TGCGCCAGCAGTGAGTCTTGGGGACAAGAGACCCAGTACTTC	CASSESWGQETQYF
TRBV7-6	TRBJ2-3	NA	NA	TGTGCCAGCAGACTTCACAGGGCTAGCACAGATACGCAGTATTTT	CASRLHRASTDTQYF
TRBV7-8	TRBJ2-3	NA	NA	TGTGCCACCAACGACGAGGGGGCAGATACGCAGTATTTT	CATNDEGADTQYF
TRBV30	TRBJ2-7	NA	many	TGTGCCTGGGAACGTAACTACGAGCAGTACTTC	CAWERNYEQYF
TRBV5-1	TRBJ2-1	NA	NA	TGCGCCAGCAGCGGTGGATCCTACAATGAGCAGTTCTTC	CASSGGSYNEQFF
TRBV11-2	TRBJ2-5	NA	NA	TGTGCCAGCAGCTTAGTTCGAGCACAAGAGACCCAGTACTTC	CASSLVRAQETQYF
TRBV5-1	TRBJ1-6	NA	few	TGCGCCAGCAGCTTGGGATCCGGGACATTGGGTTCACCCCTCCACTTT	CASSLGSGTLGSPLHF
TRBV7-2	TRBJ1-5	NA	NA	TGTGCCAGCAGCTTCGACCGCAATCAGCCCCAGCATTTT	CASSFDRNQPQHF
TRBV5-1	TRBJ2-5	TRBD2	few	TGCGCCAGCAGCTTCTTGGGCGGGGGAGAGACCCAGTACTTC	CASSFLGGGETQYF
TRBV11-2	TRBJ2-7	TRBD1	NA	TGTGCCAGCAGCTTAGGTACAGGGGGCCTAAACGAGCAGTACTTC	CASSLGTGGLNEQYF
TRBV4-2	TRBJ2-2	NA	NA	TGTGCCAGCAGCCGACCGAGGGTAGCCAACACCGGGGAGCTGTTTTTT	CASSRPRVANTGELFF
TRBV27	TRBJ2-2	TRBD1	NA	TGTGCCAGCAGAAGGACAGGGGGAATGTCCGGGGAGCTGTTTTTT	CASRRTGGMSGELFF
TRBV29-1	TRBJ2-3	NA	NA	TGCAGCGCCGAGGGCCTGGAGGATACGCAGTATTTT	CSAEGLEDTQYF
TRBV4-3	TRBJ2-5	TRBD2	once	TGCGCCAGCAGCCAACGGTCCGTAGCGGGAGGCGAGACCCAGTACTTC	CASSQRSVAGGETQYF
TRBV5-4	TRBJ1-1	NA	NA	TGTGCCAGCAGCCCTGGACAGTCGAACACTGAAGCTTTCTTT	CASSPGQSNTEAFF
TRBV7-2	TRBJ1-2	NA	NA	TGTGCCAGCAGCTTCTTTAACTTC	CASSFFNF
TRBV12-5	TRBJ2-1	NA	NA	TGTGCTAGTGGTTTGCCGGGTAATGAGCAGTTCTTC	CASGLPGNEQFF
TRBV4-1	TRBJ1-2	NA	NA	TGCGCCAGCAGCCAAGTAGGAGGAGGGGCTGGTGGCTACACCTTC	CASSQVGGGAGGYTF
TRBV27	TRBJ2-1	TRBD2	NA	TGTGCCAGCAGTTTGAACCGGGGGGGGTTCAATGAGCAGTTCTTC	CASSLNRGGFNEQFF
TRBV12-5	TRBJ2-3	NA	NA	TGTGCTAGTGGTTTCATGCGTGATACGCAGTATTTT	CASGFMRDTQYF
TRBV7-2	TRBJ2-7	NA	NA	TGTGCCAGCAGCCTCTTAACTAGTGTCTACGAGCAGTACTTC	CASSLLTSVYEQYF
TRBV28	TRBJ1-1	NA	many	TGTGCCAGCACCAGAGGACAGTTGATTGGAGCTTTCTTT	CASTRGQLIGAFF
TRBV7-9	TRBJ2-7	TRBD2	NA	TGTGCCAGCGTATATGGGACTAGCGTGTACGAGCAGTACTTC	CASVYGTSVYEQYF
TRBV6-5	TRBJ2-1	TRBD2	NA	TGTGCCAGCAGTTTTCTTAGCGGGAGAGGATACAATGAGCAGTTCTTC	CASSFLSGRGYNEQFF
TRBV2	TRBJ1-1	NA	NA	TGTGCCAGCAGTTATCAGGGGCTAGGGGCTTCAGCTTTCTTT	CASSYQGLGASAFF
TRBV6-4	TRBJ2-7	TRBD1	NA	TGTGCCAGCAGTGACCGCCAGACAGGGGGCAACTACGAGCAGTACTTC	CASSDRQTGGNYEQYF
TRBV11-3	TRBJ2-7	NA	NA	TGTGCCAGCAGCTTAGGGAACGCGGGGGAGCAGTACTTC	CASSLGNAGEQYF
TRBV5-1	TRBJ1-1	NA	once	TGCGCCAGCAGCCCAGCCCGTATGAACACTGAAGCTTTCTTT	CASSPARMNTEAFF
TRBV7-8	TRBJ1-2	TRBD1	NA	TGTGCCAGCAGCTTAGCTGAGGACAGGGGGCGCGGGGGCTACACCTTC	CASSLAEDRGRGGYTF
TRBV5-1	TRBJ1-4	NA	NA	TGCGCCAGCAGCTCTGGGACGGATCCTTCGGAAAAACTGTTTTTT	CASSSGTDPSEKLFF
TRBV29-1	TRBJ2-7	TRBD1	NA	TGCAGCGTTGCCCCCAGACAGGGGGCCTACGAGCAGTACTTC	CSVAPRQGAYEQYF
TRBV5-4	TRBJ2-7	TRBD2	NA	TGTGCCAGCAGTCAGGGGACTAGCGGGGCCTACGAGCAGTACTTC	CASSQGTSGAYEQYF
TRBV7-3	TRBJ1-1	NA	few	TGTGCCAGCAGCTTATCGCCAGGGATGAACACTGAAGCTTTCTTT	CASSLSPGMNTEAFF
TRBV10-2	TRBJ2-2	NA	NA	TGCGCCAGCAGGGACCGGGCATGGGCCGGGGAGCTGTTTTTT	CASRDRAWAGELFF
TRBV19	TRBJ1-5	NA	NA	TGTGCCAGTAGTCCCCACCGGGCAGGACTCCCTCGGGCCCTCGGGACTACCGGTCAGCCCCAGCATTTT	CASSPHRAGLPRALGTTGQPQHF
TRBV9	TRBJ2-1	NA	NA	TGTGCCAGCAGCATGGGACAACAGTACAATGAGCAGTTCTTC	CASSMGQQYNEQFF
TRBV29-1	TRBJ2-2	TRBD1	NA	TGCAGCGTGTCACAGGGGGCGCGGCACGGGGAGCTGTTTTTT	CSVSQGARHGELFF
TRBV11-2	TRBJ2-2	NA	NA	TGTGCCAGCAGCGTGGCAATGGCTAGCGCGAACACCGGGGAGCTGTTTTTT	CASSVAMASANTGELFF
TRBV7-9	TRBJ1-4	NA	NA	TGTGCCAGCATGGCCGGCGGGGCGGTTGAAAAACTGTTTTTT	CASMAGGAVEKLFF
TRBV2	TRBJ2-7	TRBD2	NA	TGTGCCAGCTCTAGCGGGGTATCCTACGAGCAGTACTTC	CASSSGVSYEQYF
TRBV7-3	TRBJ2-1	TRBD2	NA	TGTGCCAGCAGCTTAACTCACGGGAGGGCCTACAATGAGCAGTTCTTC	CASSLTHGRAYNEQFF
TRBV5-8	TRBJ1-2	NA	NA	TGTGCCAGCAGCTTCGGGACCTCCTATGGCTACACCTTC	CASSFGTSYGYTF
TRBV15	TRBJ2-1	TRBD1	once	TGTGCCACCAGCAGAGGGCAGGGGGATTACAATGAGCAGTTCTTC	CATSRGQGDYNEQFF